This T cell receptor beta chain was captured by sequencing in a study of T cell responses to AZD1222 COVID-19 vaccine. The wider study: Second doses were pooled across both intervals (about 4 or about 12 weeks).

This CDR3 has 17 amino acids. J gave up 7 bases and V 1 base, and 13 bases lay outside the gene matches. Germline V gene data show CDR1 as MGHRA and CDR2 as YSYEKL. Produced via immunoSEQ multiplex PCR; TCRdb's table is partial and in-frame only. The sample includes approximately 110,000 clones, about 85% of them seen just once. Points on this clone: Antigen unknown.

Points from the study as a whole: Compared with day 0, the breadth and depth of the Spike-specific TCR repertoire rose significantly after two doses of AZD1222. None of the repertoires were sampled until the peak T cell response had passed. Targets within unmutated variant regions were reportedly found for nearly half of spike-specific TCRs.

This TCR was recovered from an adult in good health. The chain couples TRBV4-1 to TRBJ1-3; 7 bases agree with TRBD1. The source material was peripheral blood, sampled on day 0 of AZD1222 vaccination. The chain's CDR3 is CASSQGMARGRGNTIYF. As DNA, the CDR3 is TGCGCCAGCAGCCAAGGGATGGCCAGGGGGAGAGGGAACACCATATATTTT.